The 2 T cell receptor beta chains below come from one sample, sequenced in a study of T cell responses to AZD1222 COVID-19 vaccine. Produced via immunoSEQ multiplex PCR; TCRdb's table is partial and in-frame only. The table includes some 100,000 clones, around 88% detected once. The starting material was peripheral blood, obtained 28 days after the second AZD1222 dose. These receptors were collected from an adult who received the AZD1222 COVID-19 vaccine.

The V gene is TRBV2, the J gene TRBJ2-1, with D possibly being TRBD2 (6 bases). This CDR3 is 15 amino acids long. Trimming took off 4 bases at V and 2 bases at J, with 12 bases between the two ends. Germline assignment: CDR1 SNHLY and CDR2 FYNNEI. CDR3 sequence reads: CASSGGRTTYNEQFF. CDR3 DNA sequence: TGTGCCAGCAGTGGGGGGAGGACTACCTACAATGAGCAGTTCTTC.

This chain joins TRBV3-1 (or the pseudogene TRBV3-2) and TRBJ1-2; the D gene is possibly TRBD1 (6 bases). There are 14 residues in the CDR3. Trimming took 1 base from V and 4 from J, leaving 10 bases between them. Germline CDR1 LGHDT, CDR2 YNNKEL (reference sequence). CDR3 in DNA: TGTGCCAGCAGCCAAGGTCAGGGGATCTATGGCTACACCTTC. This translates into CASSQGQGIYGYTF.